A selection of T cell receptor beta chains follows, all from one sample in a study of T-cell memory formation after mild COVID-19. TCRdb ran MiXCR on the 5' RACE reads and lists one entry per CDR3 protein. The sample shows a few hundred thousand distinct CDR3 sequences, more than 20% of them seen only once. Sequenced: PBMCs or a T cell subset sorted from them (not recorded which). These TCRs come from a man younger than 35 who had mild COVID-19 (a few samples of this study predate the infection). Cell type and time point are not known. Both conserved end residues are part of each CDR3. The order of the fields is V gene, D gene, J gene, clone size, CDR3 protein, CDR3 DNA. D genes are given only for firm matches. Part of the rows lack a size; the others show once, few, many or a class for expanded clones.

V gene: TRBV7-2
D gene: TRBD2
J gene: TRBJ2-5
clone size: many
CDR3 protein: CASSLLAGQETQYF
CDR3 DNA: TGTGCCAGCAGCTTACTAGCGGGCCAAGAGACCCAGTACTTC

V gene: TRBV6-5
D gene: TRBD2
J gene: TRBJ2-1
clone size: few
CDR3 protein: CASRLAVYNEQFF
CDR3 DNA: TGTGCCAGCAGACTAGCGGTGTACAATGAGCAGTTCTTC

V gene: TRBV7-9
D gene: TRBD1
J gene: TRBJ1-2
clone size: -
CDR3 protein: CASSLRTGADYGYTF
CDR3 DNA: TGTGCCAGCAGCCTCCGGACAGGGGCAGATTATGGCTACACCTTC

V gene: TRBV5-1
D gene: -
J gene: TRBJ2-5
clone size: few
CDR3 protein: CASSWPVGQETQYF
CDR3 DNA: TGCGCCAGCAGCTGGCCCGTAGGCCAAGAGACCCAGTACTTC

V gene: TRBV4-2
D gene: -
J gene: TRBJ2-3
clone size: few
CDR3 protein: CASSQDSVLGTDTQYF
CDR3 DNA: TGCGCCAGCAGCCAAGATTCGGTGCTAGGAACAGATACGCAGTATTTT

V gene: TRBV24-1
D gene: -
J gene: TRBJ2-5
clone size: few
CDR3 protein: CATSEEIKTDRGQETQYF
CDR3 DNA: TGTGCCACCAGTGAGGAGATAAAGACCGATAGGGGTCAAGAGACCCAGTACTTC

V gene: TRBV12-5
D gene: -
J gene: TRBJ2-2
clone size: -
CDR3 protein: CASGAALALFF
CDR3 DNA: TGTGCTAGTGGCGCCGCGTTGGCGCTGTTTTTT

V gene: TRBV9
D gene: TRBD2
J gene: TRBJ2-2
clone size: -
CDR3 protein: CASSVDPGGNTVELFF
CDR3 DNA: TGTGCCAGCAGCGTAGATCCGGGGGGGAACACCGTGGAGCTGTTTTTT

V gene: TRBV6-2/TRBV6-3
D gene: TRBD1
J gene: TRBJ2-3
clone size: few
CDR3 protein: CASSEQGSVDTQYF
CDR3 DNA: TGTGCCAGCAGCGAACAGGGGAGCGTGGATACGCAGTATTTT

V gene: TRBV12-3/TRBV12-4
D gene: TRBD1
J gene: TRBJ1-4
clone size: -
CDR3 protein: CASTLTGMGEKLFF
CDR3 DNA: TGTGCCAGCACCTTGACAGGGATGGGTGAAAAACTGTTTTTT

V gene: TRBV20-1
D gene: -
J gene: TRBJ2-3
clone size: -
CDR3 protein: CSARDGRVLWDTQYF
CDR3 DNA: TGCAGTGCTAGAGACGGCAGGGTCTTATGGGATACGCAGTATTTT

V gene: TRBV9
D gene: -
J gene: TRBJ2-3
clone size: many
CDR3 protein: CASSVVTDTQYF
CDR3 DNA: TGTGCCAGCAGCGTAGTCACAGATACGCAGTATTTT

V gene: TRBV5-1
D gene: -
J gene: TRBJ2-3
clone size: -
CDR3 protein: CASSQSGSTDTQYF
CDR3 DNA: TGCGCCAGCAGCCAGAGCGGGAGCACAGATACGCAGTATTTT

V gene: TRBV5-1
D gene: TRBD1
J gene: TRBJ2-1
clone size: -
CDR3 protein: CASSPQGAADEQFF
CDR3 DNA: TGCGCCAGCAGCCCACAGGGGGCGGCGGATGAGCAGTTCTTC

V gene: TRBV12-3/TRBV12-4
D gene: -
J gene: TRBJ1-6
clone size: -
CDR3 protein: CASSSGPPSPLHF
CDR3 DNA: TGTGCCAGCTCATCGGGGCCACCCTCACCCCTCCACTTT

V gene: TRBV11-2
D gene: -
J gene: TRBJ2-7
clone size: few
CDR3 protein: CASSANLRQEQYF
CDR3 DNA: TGTGCCAGCAGCGCAAACCTTAGGCAGGAGCAGTACTTC

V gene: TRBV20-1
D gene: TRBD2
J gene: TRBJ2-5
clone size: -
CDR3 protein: CSARAIGAGGRETQYF
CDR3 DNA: TGCAGTGCTAGAGCGATCGGAGCGGGGGGGCGAGAGACCCAGTACTTC

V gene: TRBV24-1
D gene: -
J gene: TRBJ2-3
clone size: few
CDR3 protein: CATSGLEAPDTQYF
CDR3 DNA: TGTGCCACCAGTGGATTGGAGGCTCCAGATACGCAGTATTTT

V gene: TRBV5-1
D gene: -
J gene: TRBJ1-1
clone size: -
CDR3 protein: CASSPVLQGSSEAFF
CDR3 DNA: TGCGCCAGCAGCCCCGTCTTACAGGGTTCATCTGAAGCTTTCTTT

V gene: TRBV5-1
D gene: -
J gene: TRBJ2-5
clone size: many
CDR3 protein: CASSFFGPQETQYF
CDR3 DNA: TGCGCCAGCAGCTTTTTTGGACCCCAAGAGACCCAGTACTTC

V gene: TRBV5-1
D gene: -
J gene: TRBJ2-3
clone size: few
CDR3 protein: CASSFYDTQYF
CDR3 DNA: TGCGCCAGCAGCTTTTATGATACGCAGTATTTT

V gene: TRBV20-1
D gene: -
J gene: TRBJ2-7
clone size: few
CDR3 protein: CSAPGNRDYEQYF
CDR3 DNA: TGCAGTGCCCCGGGGAACAGGGACTACGAGCAGTACTTC

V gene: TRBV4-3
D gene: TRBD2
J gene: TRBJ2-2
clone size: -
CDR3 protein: CASSQEGSGGGALDTGELFF
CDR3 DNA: TGCGCCAGCAGCCAGGAGGGCTCTGGCGGGGGGGCACTAGACACCGGGGAGCTGTTTTTT

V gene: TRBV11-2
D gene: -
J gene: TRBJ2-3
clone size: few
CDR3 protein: CASSSPDNRGDTQYF
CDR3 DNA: TGTGCCAGCAGCTCACCCGATAACCGAGGTGATACGCAGTATTTT

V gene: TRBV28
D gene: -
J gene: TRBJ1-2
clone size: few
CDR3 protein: CASSLSRAEDGYTF
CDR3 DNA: TGTGCCAGCAGTTTGTCCAGGGCTGAGGATGGCTACACCTTC

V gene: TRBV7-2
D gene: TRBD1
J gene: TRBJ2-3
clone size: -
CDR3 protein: CASSEHTGGTDTQYF
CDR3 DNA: TGTGCCAGCAGCGAACATACAGGGGGTACAGATACGCAGTATTTT

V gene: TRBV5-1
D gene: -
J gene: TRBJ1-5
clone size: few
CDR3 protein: CASSLGTAPNQPQHF
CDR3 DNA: TGCGCCAGCAGCTTGGGGACCGCGCCTAATCAGCCCCAGCATTTT